The 2 T cell receptor beta chains given below trace back to one sample, sequenced in a study of CD8 T cells in Susac syndrome. RNA totalling roughly 0.5 to 1 ug underwent reverse transcription with random hexamers. TCRdb recomputed calls from the immunoSEQ multiplex PCR reads with MiXCR, one row per CDR3 protein. The data hold tens of thousands of distinct CDR3 sequences, with 91% observed a single time. Input material: CD8+ T cells from PBMCs. The receptors were sampled from a human donor with multiple sclerosis.

The V gene is TRBV19, the J gene TRBJ2-1, with 10 bases aligning to TRBD2. V lost 7 bases, J lost 8 bases, and 11 bases stayed unmatched. The CDR3 length is 15 residues. CDR1 and CDR2 from the germline V gene are LNHDA and SQIVND (reference sequence). The CDR3 nucleotides read TGTGCCAGTACCTTGACTAGCGGGTTTTTCGATGAGCAGTTCTTC. Its protein is CASTLTSGFFDEQFF.

The V call is TRBV14, the J call TRBJ2-1; D gene ambiguous. V was pared by 1 base and J by 2 bases, with 15 bases between. The CDR3 totals 17 residues. Looked up from germline, CDR1 is SGHDN and CDR2 is FVKESK. The CDR3: CASSQVFIRAPYNEQFF. The CDR3 DNA follows: TGTGCCAGCAGCCAAGTATTCATCCGGGCCCCCTACAATGAGCAGTTCTTC.